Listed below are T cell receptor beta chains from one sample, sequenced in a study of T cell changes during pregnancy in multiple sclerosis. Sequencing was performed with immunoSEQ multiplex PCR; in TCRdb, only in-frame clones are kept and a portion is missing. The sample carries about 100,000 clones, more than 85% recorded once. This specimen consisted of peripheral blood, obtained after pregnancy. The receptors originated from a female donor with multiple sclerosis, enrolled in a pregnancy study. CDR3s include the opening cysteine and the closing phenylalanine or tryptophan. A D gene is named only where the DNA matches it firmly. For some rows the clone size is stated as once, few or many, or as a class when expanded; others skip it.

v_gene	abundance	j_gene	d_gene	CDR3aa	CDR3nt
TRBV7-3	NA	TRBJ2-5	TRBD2	CASSPGLAGAETQYF	TGTGCCAGCAGCCCAGGACTAGCGGGGGCAGAGACCCAGTACTTC
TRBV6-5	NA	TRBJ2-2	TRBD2	CASSYRTSGGPGELFF	TGTGCCAGCAGTTACCGGACTAGCGGGGGACCCGGGGAGCTGTTTTTT
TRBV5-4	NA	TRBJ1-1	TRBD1	CASSFGTGRLNTEAFF	TGTGCCAGCAGCTTCGGGACAGGGCGGCTGAACACTGAAGCTTTCTTT
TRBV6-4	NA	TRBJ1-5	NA	CASSLGGGNQPQHF	TGTGCCAGCAGTCTGGGAGGAGGCAATCAGCCCCAGCATTTT
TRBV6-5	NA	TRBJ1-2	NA	CASTQNWGDNYGYTF	TGTGCCAGCACCCAAAACTGGGGGGATAACTATGGCTACACCTTC
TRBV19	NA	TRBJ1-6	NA	CASATGLGSPLHF	TGTGCCAGTGCCACAGGGTTGGGGTCACCCCTCCACTTT
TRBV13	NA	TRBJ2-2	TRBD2	CASSLGTSGRPGTGELFF	TGTGCCAGCAGCCTCGGGACTAGCGGGCGCCCGGGCACCGGGGAGCTGTTTTTT
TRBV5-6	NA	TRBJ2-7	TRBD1	CASSTKPGQDYEQYF	TGTGCCAGCAGCACAAAACCGGGACAGGACTACGAGCAGTACTTC
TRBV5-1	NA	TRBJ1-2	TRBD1	CASSPGQGRYGYTF	TGCGCCAGCAGCCCGGGACAGGGGAGGTATGGCTACACCTTC
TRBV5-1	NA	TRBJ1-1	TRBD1	CASSLNRGGTEAFF	TGCGCCAGCAGCTTGAACAGGGGCGGCACTGAAGCTTTCTTT
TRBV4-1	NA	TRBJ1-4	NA	CASSQGESNEKLFF	TGCGCCAGCAGCCAAGGAGAATCTAATGAAAAACTGTTTTTT
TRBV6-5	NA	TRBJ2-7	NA	CARRPGFIPLEQYF	TGTGCCCGGCGTCCGGGATTTATCCCTCTCGAGCAGTACTTC
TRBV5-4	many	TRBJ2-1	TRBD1	CASSLAGQVPYNEQFF	TGTGCCAGCAGCTTGGCGGGACAGGTACCCTACAATGAGCAGTTCTTC
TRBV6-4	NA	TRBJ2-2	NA	CASSSGGGTGELFF	TGTGCCAGCAGCTCGGGGGGCGGCACCGGGGAGCTGTTTTTT
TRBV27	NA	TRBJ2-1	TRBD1	CATTRTGGYHEQFF	TGTGCCACCACCCGGACAGGGGGCTATCATGAGCAGTTCTTC
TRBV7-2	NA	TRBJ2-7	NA	CASSVQGNYYEQYF	TGTGCCAGCAGCGTCCAGGGGAACTACTACGAGCAGTACTTC
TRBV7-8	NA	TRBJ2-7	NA	CASSLASAQIEQYF	TGTGCCAGCAGCTTAGCGTCGGCACAGATCGAGCAGTACTTC
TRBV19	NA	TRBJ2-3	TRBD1	CASSPRQGAGADTQYF	TGTGCCAGTAGTCCTCGACAGGGGGCAGGTGCAGATACGCAGTATTTT
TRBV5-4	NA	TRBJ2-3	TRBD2	CASSFQTSPTDTQYF	TGTGCCAGCAGCTTCCAGACTAGCCCCACAGATACGCAGTATTTT
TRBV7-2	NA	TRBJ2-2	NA	CASSLVAWNTGELFF	TGTGCCAGCAGCTTAGTGGCATGGAACACCGGGGAGCTGTTTTTT
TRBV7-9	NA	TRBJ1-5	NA	CASSLVSGGGNQPQHF	TGTGCCAGCAGCTTAGTTTCTGGGGGCGGCAATCAGCCCCAGCATTTT
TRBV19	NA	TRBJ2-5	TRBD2	CASSIRDGGGETQYF	TGTGCCAGTAGTATTAGGGATGGGGGGGGAGAGACCCAGTACTTC
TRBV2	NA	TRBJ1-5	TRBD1	CASSVDRVDNQPQHF	TGTGCCAGCAGTGTCGACAGGGTGGACAATCAGCCCCAGCATTTT
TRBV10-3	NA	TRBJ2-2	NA	CAISDEGVVAGELFF	TGTGCCATCAGTGACGAGGGGGTGGTCGCCGGGGAGCTGTTTTTT
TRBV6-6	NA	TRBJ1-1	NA	CASNPGAQNTEAFF	TGTGCCAGCAACCCAGGGGCGCAGAACACTGAAGCTTTCTTT
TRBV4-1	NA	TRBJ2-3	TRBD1	CASSQVTGANTDTQYF	TGCGCCAGCAGCCAAGTGACAGGGGCCAACACAGATACGCAGTATTTT